The following is a T cell receptor beta chain sequence with its context. Germline V gives CDR1 SGHAT, CDR2 FQDESV (reference sequence). The CDR3 runs to 13 residues. TRB was amplified by touch-down multiplex PCR, primer pools A and B combined. TCRdb processed the multiplex PCR reads again and assigns one entry to each CDR3 protein, with no DNA. Found here are around 4,300 distinct CDR3 sequences; the top ten clones hold around a fifth. TRB amplification used roughly 250 ng of peripheral blood genomic DNA. The data derive from a study of T cell clusters in autoimmune cytopenias. The same specimen was also included in a second study, on T cell repertoires in aging, cancer and after chemotherapy.

Sample: peripheral blood. The clonotype comes from a human donor in good health. This chain joins TRBV11-1 and TRBJ2-7; the D gene TCRdb calls, TRBD1, cannot be checked with no DNA. This CDR3 reads CASIYQGRREQYF.